This T cell receptor (beta chain) was identified during a study of graft-versus-host responses after intestinal transplantation (dated by TCRdb to 2020 to 2022). Broadly, across the study: The transplants that recipients received were multivisceral, liver-intestinal, or isolated intestinal. Rather than being sequenced by the commercial service, samples from a few later patients were sequenced in-house on an Illumina MiSeq and processed with MiXCR. Donor T cell macrochimerism was defined as a peak of at least 4% donor T cells among recipient peripheral blood mononuclear cells. To identify alloreactive clones, pre-transplant mixed lymphocyte reaction products were sequenced and then compared with unstimulated pre-transplant donor and recipient T cells. After intestinal transplantation, graft-versus-host and host-versus-graft alloreactive T cell clones were followed in the graft, circulation and bone marrow using bulk TCR-beta CDR3 sequencing. Every recipient was given anti-thymocyte globulin induction, then maintenance tacrolimus and steroids for 2 to 4 years. Of the roughly 25 intestinal transplant recipients enrolled in the cohort, one of whom was a retransplant, a few patients without pretransplant specimens were excluded. Results the study describes overall, beyond this receptor: The conclusions were limited by the relatively low number and heterogeneity of the intestinal transplant patients. Patients with donor T cell macrochimerism had high GvH to HvG T cell clonal ratios in their allografts. GvH clones were found in recipient bone marrow, and some of the GvH clones appeared earlier in ileal mucosa or blood, which is consistent with an intestinal mucosal origin. Early after transplant, peak levels of circulating GvH clones were associated with declines in HvG clones.

The library relied on the immunoSEQ multiplex PCR assay. In most patients, genomic DNA was isolated using the Qiagen DNeasy Blood and Tissue Kit and sent frozen to Adaptive Biotechnologies for TCR sequencing. Adaptive Biotechnologies carried out high-throughput TCR-beta CDR3 sequencing of genomic DNA for most patients. The authors' analysis ran thus. TCR sequencing data were retrieved from Adaptive's ImmunoSEQ software for roughly 20 patients, whereas a few other patients were processed with MiXCR and VDJtools. CD4 versus CD8 sorting errors were corrected by removing sequences found in both subsets at a frequency ratio below 5:1. Because the origin of CDR3 nucleotide sequences shared between donor and recipient could not be assigned, those sequences were removed. To be classed as alloreactive, a clone needed at least 2-fold expansion over unstimulated cells and a minimum CFSE-low frequency of 0.002% (template counts) or 0.001% (read counts). A clone was considered mappable if detected in the sequenced pre-transplant spleen, lymph node, or MLR CFSE-low populations of the donor or recipient. Cumulative frequency of alloreactive clones was calculated as a percentage of all sequences weighted by copy number. This immuneACCESS table, as held by TCRdb, lists in-frame sequences with V and J called but not all clones. Of the missing ones, under half trace to an unresolved V gene in checked studies; the others have no known cause. The V and J calls and clone size come from that table; D and trimming were worked out from the DNA. Counted in this sample were some 110,000 clones; 90% of them appeared once. The top ten hold roughly 0.2% of the sample.

This sample's time point label indicates: cells obtained before transplantation from donor or recipient. CD3+CD4+ and CD3+CD8+ populations were FACS-sorted from unstimulated pre-transplant donor and recipient cells taken from spleen or lymph nodes. For this chain, trimming is 3 bases at the V end and 6 bases at the J end, and the number of junction bases without a gene match is 6. The CDR3 spans 16 residues, from the cysteine through the phenylalanine. This entry keeps only the CDR3 DNA: 48 bases, framed from base 1. From a lookup of the germline V gene, CDR1 and CDR2 are SGHRS and YFSETQ. Concerning this clone itself: Its antigen remains undetermined. Base qualities were left out, and no much larger clone turns up one base away.

Here the sequenced sample was unstimulated CD4+ T cells sorted from spleen or lymph node cells, taken before intestinal transplant. The receptor's source is a human donor who received an intestinal transplant. The V gene is TRBV5-1 and the J gene is TRBJ2-1; 13 of the junction bases match TRBD2. The DNA sequence is TGCGCCAGCAGCTGGACTAGCGGGAGCCGTGGCAATGAGCAGTTCTTC. Translated, it reads CASSWTSGSRGNEQFF. Reference TRBV5-1 and TRBJ2-1 genes cover what lies past the CDR3, so the full variable domain is KAGVTQTPRYLIKTRGQQVTLSCSPISGHRSVSWYQQTPGQGLQFLFEYFSETQRNKGNFPGRFSGRQFSNSRSEMNVSTLELGDSALYLCASSWTSGSRGNEQFFGPGTRLTVL.